What follows are 7 T cell receptor beta chains derived from one specimen sequenced in a study of T cell responses to AZD1222 COVID-19 vaccine. Sequenced by immunoSEQ multiplex PCR; TCRdb stores in-frame clones only, minus some. The data contain fewer than 30,000 clones, nearly 95% of them singletons. Source: peripheral blood, taken on day 0 of AZD1222 vaccination. These receptors were obtained from an adult in good health.

This chain joins TRBV5-4 and TRBJ2-7, with TRBD2 matching 11 bases. The CDR3 has 15 amino acids. V lost 6 bases to trimming and J lost 1 base; unmatched junction nucleotides: 6. The germline V gene has CDR1 SGHNT and CDR2 YYREEE (reference sequence). CDR3 DNA: TGTGCCAGCACCCGAGGACTAGCGGGTTCCTACGAGCAGTACTTC. As protein: CASTRGLAGSYEQYF.

This clone has a single count. V gene TRBV15 combines with J gene TRBJ1-4; D is unresolved. Germline V gene sequence: CDR1 LNHNV, CDR2 YYDKDF (reference sequence). Trimming removed 0 bases at V and 5 bases at J, with 13 bases between. The CDR3 totals 16 residues. CDR3 DNA: TGTGCCACCAGCAGAGAAGGGCGGACGACAAATGAAAAACTGTTTTTT. The encoded protein is CATSREGRTTNEKLFF.

The rearrangement uses TRBV15 and TRBJ2-3; D not certain. The CDR3 loop spans 14 amino acids. Germline assignment: CDR1 LNHNV and CDR2 YYDKDF (reference sequence). V was pared by 0 bases and J by 3 bases, with 7 bases between. CDR3 sequence: CATSREINTDTQYF. CDR3 DNA: TGTGCCACCAGCAGAGAGATTAATACAGATACGCAGTATTTT.

The chain joins TRBV28 to TRBJ1-1; D is undetermined. The CDR3 is 14 residues long. The germline gives CDR1 MDHEN, CDR2 SYDVKM. V lost 2 bases to trimming and J lost 6 bases, with 13 bases between them. The CDR3 region is CASSLNIGVAEAFF. CDR3 DNA sequence: TGTGCCAGCAGTTTAAATATCGGGGTGGCTGAAGCTTTCTTT.

The rearrangement joins TRBV11-3 to TRBJ2-2; 8 nucleotides match TRBD1. J was trimmed by 6 bases and V by 6 bases; bases with no gene match: 9. CDR3 length: 15 amino acids. From germline, CDR1 is SGHNT and CDR2 YENEEA. The CDR3 region is CASRSGQGAAGELFF. The CDR3, as DNA: TGTGCCAGCAGATCGGGCCAGGGGGCGGCCGGGGAGCTGTTTTTT.

The CDR3 region has the DNA TGTGCCAGCAGTGGAGGGACAGTGATCTACGAGCAGTACTTC. Translating it yields CASSGGTVIYEQYF. The genes are TRBV2 and TRBJ2-7, with 7 nucleotides matching TRBD1. CDR3 length: 14 residues. V dropped 4 bases and J dropped 3; count of bases not matched to a gene: 6. Germline V gene sequence: CDR1 SNHLY, CDR2 FYNNEI.

The rearrangement links TRBV5-1 to TRBJ1-3; D unclear. The germline V gene has CDR1 SGHRS and CDR2 YFSETQ. The CDR3 consists of 17 residues. V dropped 1 base and J dropped 0 bases, with 14 bases sitting between them. CDR3 in DNA: TGCGCCAGCAGCTTGTACGGCCCAGAAGGCTCTGGAAACACCATATATTTT. Its protein product is CASSLYGPEGSGNTIYF.